The TCR beta chain under discussion was sequenced for a study of T-cell memory formation after mild COVID-19. Notes on the study in general: Later expanders leaned CD4+, whereas day 15 to 85 contracting clones were balanced CD4/CD8. Contracting CD4+ clones sat mainly in CM and EM; CD8+ in EMRA. Some SARS-CoV-2-responding clones were already detected in memory before infection.

The ends lost 2 bases at V and 5 bases at J; junction bases unmatched: 9. The CDR3 contains 16 residues. The V gene's germline CDR1 is SEHNR and CDR2 FQNEAQ (reference sequence). TCRdb used MiXCR to reprocess the 5' RACE reads, holding one entry per CDR3 protein. The sample gives some 200,000 distinct CDR3 sequences, roughly 23% of which show up once; about 23% is in the top ten. With respect to this clonotype: Its antigen is as yet unknown.

This chain joins TRBV7-9 and TRBJ2-1; TRBD2 aligns across 7 bases. The sequenced material came from PBMCs or a T cell subset sorted from them (not recorded which). The TCR was taken from an adult woman who had mild COVID-19 (a few samples of this study predate the infection). Cell type and time point are not known. The CDR3 here is CASSLKSGGDDNEQFF. The CDR3 region has the DNA TGTGCCAGCAGCTTAAAGTCGGGAGGAGATGACAATGAGCAGTTCTTC.